One sample yielded the 21 T cell receptor beta chains listed below, sequenced in a study of blood T cell repertoires in COVID-19 (dated by TCRdb to about 2020). Library generation was performed with the immunoSEQ multiplex PCR assay. TCRdb provides this immuneACCESS table in a form limited to in-frame rearrangements. Some clones are lacking; in checked studies, under half of them reflect an unresolved V gene, and why the rest are absent is not known. Present in this sample are fewer than 600,000 clones, around 87% of which were seen just once. 1.5% to 2% of the sample is taken by the ten largest. Sequenced material: PBMCs or T cells enriched from blood (not recorded which). These receptors originate from a woman aged 40-49 years who had recovered from COVID-19.

DNA for the CDR3: TGTGCCAGCAGTGAACAAATGTCGGCCTTCAAGTCGGGGTTCTACGAGCAGTACTTC. It specifies CASSEQMSAFKSGFYEQYF. The rearrangement uses TRBV2 and TRBJ2-7, with a possible D match to TRBD2 (5 bases). The germline gives CDR1 SNHLY, CDR2 FYNNEI. Trimming took off 2 bases at V and 3 bases at J, with 26 bases between the two ends. This CDR3 contains 19 residues.

The DNA of the CDR3 is TGTGCCAGCAGCTCTCCGACTAGCGGGTACAATGAGCAGTTCTTC. This encodes CASSSPTSGYNEQFF. The chain has TRBV5-4 and TRBJ2-1; 10 bases agree with TRBD2. The CDR3 sequence is 15 residues long. V was clipped by 3 bases and J by 4 bases; unmatched bases: 4. The V gene's germline CDR1 is SGHNT and CDR2 YYREEE (reference sequence).

The chain joins TRBV3-1 (or the pseudogene TRBV3-2) to TRBJ1-5; TRBD1 is a possible D gene (6 bases). The CDR3 covers 14 residues. Germline lookup yields CDR1 LGHDT and CDR2 YNNKEL (reference sequence). V was clipped by 2 bases and J by 4 bases, with 9 bases between them. The CDR3: CASSQSQGNQPQHF. In nucleotides, the CDR3 is TGTGCCAGCAGCCAATCGCAGGGGAATCAGCCCCAGCATTTT.

This chain links TRBV9 with TRBJ2-3, with a weak D call TRBD2 (6 bases). V shed 0 bases and J shed 0 bases, with 8 bases lying between them. The germline V gene has CDR1 SGDLS and CDR2 YYNGEE. There are 15 residues in the CDR3. Here the CDR3 DNA reads TGTGCCAGCAGCGTAGGGCGGGGTAGCACAGATACGCAGTATTTT. It yields the protein CASSVGRGSTDTQYF. The full variable domain, in which reference TRBV9 and TRBJ2-3 provide the parts outside the CDR3, is DSGVTQTPKHLITATGQRVTLRCSPRSGDLSVYWYQQSLDQGLQFLIQYYNGEERAKGNILERFSAQQFPDLHSELNLSSLELGDSALYFCASSVGRGSTDTQYFGPGTRLTVL.

The rearrangement uses TRBV7-9 and TRBJ1-4, with 7 bases lining up with TRBD1. This CDR3 is built from 14 residues. Germline V gives CDR1 SEHNR, CDR2 FQNEAQ (reference sequence). Trimming took 6 bases from V and 4 from J; bases not matched to a gene: 5. The CDR3 DNA sequence: TGTGCCAGCAGACGACAGGGAGATAATGAAAAACTGTTTTTT. Encoded protein: CASRRQGDNEKLFF.

In this sample, this clone turned up once. This chain joins TRBV30 and TRBJ2-7, with 9 bases fitting TRBD1. CDR1 is GTSNPN and CDR2 is SVGIG in the germline V gene (reference sequence). There are 13 residues in the CDR3. Losses at the gene ends were 5 bases for V and 4 bases for J; bases not matched to a gene: 6. The CDR3 is CAWATGTGYEQYF. CDR3 nucleotide sequence: TGTGCCTGGGCGACCGGGACAGGGTACGAGCAGTACTTC.

This clone has just a few counts. CDR3 amino acids: CASTRGQGIYEQYF. Written as DNA, the CDR3 is TGTGCCAGTACGAGAGGACAGGGGATCTACGAGCAGTACTTC. The chain recombines TRBV19 with TRBJ2-7; 9 bases match TRBD1. The CDR3 covers 14 residues. The V gene's germline CDR1 is LNHDA and CDR2 SQIVND (reference sequence). The trim removed 7 bases at V and 3 bases at J, leaving 7 bases unmatched.

The sample holds one count of this clone. The V gene is TRBV7-2, the J gene TRBJ2-5; the match to TRBD2 covers 7 bases. This CDR3 contains 14 residues. From germline, CDR1 is SGHTA and CDR2 FQGNSA. V dropped 3 bases and J dropped 3; count of bases not matched to a gene: 4. Written as DNA, the CDR3 is TGTGCCAGCAGCTTTCTCCTAGCGGAAGAGACCCAGTACTTC. Translation gives CASSFLLAEETQYF.

Here the CDR3 DNA reads TGCGCCAGCAGCCATCCTTCGACAGGCTCGGGCGACAATGAGCAGTTCTTC. It specifies CASSHPSTGSGDNEQFF. The V call is TRBV4-3, the J call TRBJ2-1; TRBD1 might be the D (6 bases). The CDR3 is made up of 17 amino acids. CDR1 LGHNA and CDR2 YSLEER come from the germline V gene. V lost 3 bases and J lost 5, with 20 bases in between.

The J gene is TRBJ1-5, the V gene TRBV4-2; possible D gene TRBD1, 6 bases. The ends were cut back, 2 bases at V and 4 bases at J, with 12 bases in the middle. Germline lookup yields CDR1 LGHNA and CDR2 YNFKEQ. The CDR3 covers 15 residues. CDR3 residues: CASSQNDRPNQPQHF. The CDR3 DNA is TGTGCCAGCAGCCAAAATGACAGGCCGAATCAGCCCCAGCATTTT.

The rearrangement links TRBV7-8 to TRBJ2-1, with D perhaps matching TRBD2 (5 bases). Germline CDR1 is SGHVS and CDR2 is FQNEAQ. The CDR3 is 16 amino acids. V gave up 5 bases and J gave up 9 bases, with 23 bases separating them. The CDR3: CASSITSHATEAEQFF. CDR3 sequence (DNA): TGTGCCAGCAGCATTACTAGTCACGCCACCGAGGCTGAGCAGTTCTTC.

CDR3 sequence (DNA): TGTGCCAGCAGCTTAGCTTGGACTAGCGGGAGTAATGAGCAGTTCTTC. It encodes CASSLAWTSGSNEQFF. The chain recombines TRBV7-9 with TRBJ2-1, with TRBD2 matching over 13 bases. The CDR3 extends over 16 amino acids. The germline V gene encodes CDR1 SEHNR and CDR2 FQNEAQ (reference sequence). V lost 0 bases and J lost 7; bases outside the gene matches: 3.

The rearrangement joins TRBV4-3 to TRBJ1-3, with D possibly being TRBD1 (6 bases). Per germline, CDR1 LGHNA and CDR2 YSLEER. The CDR3 extends over 18 amino acids. V lost 1 base, J lost 0 bases, and 16 bases lay in between. The CDR3 DNA reads as TGCGCCAGCAGCCAAGTTCCGAACAGGGTGGACTCTGGAAACACCATATATTTT. Translation gives CASSQVPNRVDSGNTIYF.

This chain's CDR3 is CASSYALGGAKNIQYF. The CDR3, as DNA: TGTGCCAGCAGTTACGCCCTGGGGGGGGCGAAAAACATTCAGTACTTC. This rearrangement joins TRBV6-5 to TRBJ2-4; weak D call: TRBD2 (7 bases). The CDR3 totals 16 residues. The germline V and J ends were trimmed by 2 bases and 4 bases, with 15 bases remaining between them. Germline CDR1 MNHEY, CDR2 SVGAGI.

V is TRBV27 and J is TRBJ1-2, with 11 bases lining up with TRBD1. Germline values: CDR1 MNHEY, CDR2 SMNVEV (reference sequence). Unmatched junction bases numbered 6, after V lost 5 bases and J lost 4 bases. The CDR3 extends over 15 amino acids. CDR3 DNA: TGTGCCAGCAGTAGAGCCGGGACAGGGGGCTATGGCTACACCTTC. It is translated as CASSRAGTGGYGYTF.

The rearrangement joins TRBV5-5 to TRBJ2-6; the D is unclear. This CDR3 contains 17 residues. Germline-derived CDR1 and CDR2 are SGHKS and YYEKEE (reference sequence). Deletions cut 5 bases from V and 2 bases from J, with 17 bases between. The DNA of the CDR3 is TGTGCCAGCAGTAAAGAACCTTTCACTACTGGGGCCAACGTCCTGACTTTC. Translating it yields CASSKEPFTTGANVLTF. The full variable domain, rest sourced from reference TRBV5-5 and TRBJ2-6, is DAGVTQSPTHLIKTRGQQVTLRCSPISGHKSVSWYQQVLGQGPQFIFQYYEKEERGRGNFPDRFSARQFPNYSSELNVNALLLGDSALYLCASSKEPFTTGANVLTFGAGSRLTVL.

The chain recombines TRBV7-6 with TRBJ2-1; 8 bases align to TRBD2. This CDR3 has 15 amino acids. In germline, CDR1 is SGHVS, CDR2 FNYEAQ. V lost 3 bases, J lost 4 bases, and 5 bases stayed unmatched. CDR3 region: CASSFSGTAYNEQFF. DNA of the CDR3: TGTGCCAGCAGCTTTAGCGGGACCGCTTACAATGAGCAGTTCTTC.

This chain uses TRBV6-1 with TRBJ1-6, with D possibly matching TRBD1 (6 bases). CDR3 size: 18 residues. Germline V gene lookup returns CDR1 MNHNS and CDR2 SASEGT. The V end was cut by 2 bases, the J end by 8 bases, with 22 bases between. The CDR3 bases are TGTGCCAGCAGTGAACGGGACACTCGACCCCGATTTTATTCACCCCTCCACTTT. Its translation is CASSERDTRPRFYSPLHF.

Turning to this clone: The same CDR3 can be traced to other DNA sequences in this sample. The chain employs TRBV6-5 and TRBJ1-5; 8 bases line up with TRBD1. The CDR3 extends over 13 amino acids. Germline CDR1 MNHEY, CDR2 SVGAGI. Germline trimming cut 6 bases from V and 5 bases from J; bases unmatched to any gene: 3. CDR3 amino acids: CASSLDRDQPQHF. Here the CDR3 DNA reads TGTGCCAGCAGCCTGGACAGGGATCAGCCCCAGCATTTT.

With respect to this clone: In the same sample, other DNA sequences code for this CDR3. V and J are TRBV5-1 and TRBJ2-3; D is unclear. Trimming took 0 bases from V and 0 from J, leaving 8 bases between them. CDR3 length: 15 amino acids. Germline CDR1 is SGHRS and CDR2 is YFSETQ. The CDR3 loop is CASSLAAGSTDTQYF. As DNA, the CDR3 is TGCGCCAGCAGCTTGGCGGCAGGCAGCACAGATACGCAGTATTTT.

This sequence joins TRBV6-5 and TRBJ1-6; 9 positions match TRBD1. Germline V CDR1 and CDR2: MNHEY, SVGAGI. The J segment lost 19 bases and the V segment lost 7 bases, leaving 14 bases of the junction unmatched. This CDR3 has 13 amino acids. The CDR3 DNA is TGTGCCAGCACTTTACGGTCGGGACAGGGATTACACTTT. Its translation is CASTLRSGQGLHF.